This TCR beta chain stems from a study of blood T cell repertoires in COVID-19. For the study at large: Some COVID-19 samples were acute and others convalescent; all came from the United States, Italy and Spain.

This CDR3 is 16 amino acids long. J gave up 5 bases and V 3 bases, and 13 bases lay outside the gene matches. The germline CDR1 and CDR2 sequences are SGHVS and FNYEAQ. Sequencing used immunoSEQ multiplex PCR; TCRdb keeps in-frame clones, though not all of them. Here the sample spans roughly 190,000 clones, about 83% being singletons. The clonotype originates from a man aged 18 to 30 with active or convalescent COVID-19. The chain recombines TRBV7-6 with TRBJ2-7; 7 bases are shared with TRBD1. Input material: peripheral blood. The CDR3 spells CASSLALVGQEDEQYF. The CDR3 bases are TGTGCCAGCAGCTTGGCGTTAGTAGGACAGGAAGACGAGCAGTACTTC.